This T cell receptor (beta chain) was recorded in a study of shared clonotypes between healthy human individuals. Regarding this clone: Its specificity is unknown.

Study-level findings and limits: Sequencing depth was predicted to influence how clonotypes are shared among donors.

TCRdb keeps only in-frame clones here, not all; method: immunoSEQ multiplex PCR. Of around 600,000 clones in the sample, more than 95% were seen once. Specimen: naive CD4+ T cells sorted from blood. Subset given: CD45RA+ positively selected. The sequence was collected from a woman aged 25 to 45 in good health.

The CDR3 spells CASSLGLAGDNEQFF. The CDR3 DNA is TGTGCCAGCAGCTTGGGTCTAGCGGGAGACAATGAGCAGTTCTTC. The chain combines TRBV5-4 with TRBJ2-1; 10 positions agree with TRBD2. CDR1 SGHNT and CDR2 YYREEE come from the germline V gene (reference sequence). The CDR3 is 15 residues long. V shed 0 bases, J shed 5 bases, and the junction held 2 bases outside the gene matches.